This T cell receptor beta chain is from a study of T cell responses to AZD1222 COVID-19 vaccine. About the study: Second doses at about 4 or about 12 weeks were pooled.

A word on this clone: Its antigen is still unknown.

The V gene's germline CDR1 is MNHEY and CDR2 SVGEGT. The CDR3 contains 14 residues. V lost 5 bases and J lost 6; bases outside the gene matches: 8. Produced via immunoSEQ multiplex PCR; TCRdb's table is partial and in-frame only. The sample lists 100,000 to 150,000 clones, about nine tenths occurring once. Findings and caveats of the study: Clonal diversity may have been underestimated in mostly white British donors. Every sample of the repertoires postdated the peak T cell response.

The starting material was peripheral blood, obtained on day 0 of AZD1222 vaccination. The TCR comes from an adult in good health. The chain employs TRBV6-2 or TRBV6-3 and TRBJ2-7; 9 positions agree with TRBD1. The CDR3 DNA is TGTGCCAGCAGTGGGGGACAGGGATGGAGCGAGCAGTACTTC. Its translation: CASSGGQGWSEQYF.